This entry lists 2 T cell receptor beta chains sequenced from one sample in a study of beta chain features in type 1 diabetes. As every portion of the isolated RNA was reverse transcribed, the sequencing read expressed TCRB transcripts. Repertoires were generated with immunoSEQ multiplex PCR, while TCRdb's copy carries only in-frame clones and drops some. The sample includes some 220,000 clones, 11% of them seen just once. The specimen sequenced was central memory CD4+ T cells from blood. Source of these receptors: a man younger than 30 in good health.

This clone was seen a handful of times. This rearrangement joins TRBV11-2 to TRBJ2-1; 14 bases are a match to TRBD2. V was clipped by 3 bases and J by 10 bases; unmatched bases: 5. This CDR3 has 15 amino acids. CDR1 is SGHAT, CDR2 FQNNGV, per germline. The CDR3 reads CASSLGLAGVKEQFF. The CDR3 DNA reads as TGTGCCAGCAGCTTGGGACTAGCGGGAGTGAAAGAGCAGTTCTTC.

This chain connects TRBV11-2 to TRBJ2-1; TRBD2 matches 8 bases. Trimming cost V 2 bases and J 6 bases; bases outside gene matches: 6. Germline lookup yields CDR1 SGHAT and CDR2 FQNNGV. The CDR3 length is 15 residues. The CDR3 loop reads CASSLQRTSLNEQFF. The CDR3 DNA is TGTGCCAGCAGCTTACAGAGGACTAGCCTCAATGAGCAGTTCTTC.